Listed below are T cell receptor beta chains from one sample, sequenced in a study of T cells after yellow fever vaccination. One entry per CDR3 protein results from TCRdb running MiXCR on the 5' RACE reads. The data contain about 340,000 distinct CDR3 sequences, roughly an eighth of them singletons. The sample in question was CD4+ T cells sorted from PBMCs, obtained 15 days after the yellow fever booster vaccination. These receptors were collected from a man aged 18 to 35 who received the YFV17D yellow fever vaccine. The CDR3 runs from the conserved cysteine through the conserved F or W.

j_gene | v_gene | CDR3aa
TRBJ1-2 | TRBV9 | CASSAQDRAHYGYTF
TRBJ2-1 | TRBV20-1 | CSAADYPNEQFF
TRBJ2-5 | TRBV3-1 | CASSQIGQRGTQYF
TRBJ1-2 | TRBV12-3/TRBV12-4 | CASGTGRRYGYTF
TRBJ2-1 | TRBV5-1 | CASSAVTSVGSYNEQFF
TRBJ1-3 | TRBV20-1 | CSAGKDRTHSGNTIYF
TRBJ2-2 | TRBV5-1 | CASSSGQNTGELFF
TRBJ2-2 | TRBV6-5 | CASASGGQGPHTGELFF
TRBJ2-3 | TRBV7-6 | CASSLNPIRADTQYF
TRBJ1-1 | TRBV29-1 | CSVEDRTYRETEAFF
TRBJ1-2 | TRBV12-3/TRBV12-4 | CASSSRTGNYGYTF
TRBJ1-1 | TRBV7-9 | CASSSRTGESTEAFF
TRBJ2-3 | TRBV5-1 | CASSLGLAGITDTQYF
TRBJ1-4 | TRBV7-9 | CASSLGFGPTNEKLFF
TRBJ2-3 | TRBV19 | CASRQGGVLDTQYF
TRBJ1-1 | TRBV28 | CASTSRNEAFF
TRBJ1-1 | TRBV4-1 | CASSRYTDGNTEAFF
TRBJ2-3 | TRBV7-8 | CASSPGGPIFIADTQYF
TRBJ2-5 | TRBV7-2 | CASSLAGLAGQETQYF
TRBJ2-1 | TRBV6-2/TRBV6-3 | CASSTRRLEQFF
TRBJ2-2 | TRBV2 | CASSVSGNGGELFF
TRBJ2-3 | TRBV28 | CASRPGSTDTQYF
TRBJ2-5 | TRBV7-9 | CASSLRGRGDGETQYF
TRBJ1-6 | TRBV20-1 | CSARDPQRNNSPLHF
TRBJ2-3 | TRBV4-3 | CASSQGFAGSADTQYF
TRBJ1-2 | TRBV7-2 | CASGFYSEPYTF
TRBJ2-7 | TRBV3-2 | CASSHTLPGQGREQYF
TRBJ2-1 | TRBV23-1 | CASKTGGVYNEQFF
TRBJ1-3 | TRBV12-3/TRBV12-4 | CASSLTDRNTIYF
TRBJ1-5 | TRBV7-9 | CASSLTYGGEPQHF
TRBJ1-6 | TRBV4-1 | CASRPGTYNSPLHF
TRBJ1-1 | TRBV21-1 | CATKPGPQNTEAFF
TRBJ1-5 | TRBV2 | CASSENWSNQPQHF
TRBJ2-3 | TRBV5-4 | CALGRGRPHATQYF
TRBJ1-2 | TRBV12-3/TRBV12-4 | CASSLPGRAGYGYTF
TRBJ2-7 | TRBV7-2 | CASSQGGRVEQYF
TRBJ2-7 | TRBV7-2 | CASSYLFSEQYF
TRBJ2-2 | TRBV2 | CASRALAGVTGELFF
TRBJ2-1 | TRBV7-9 | CASSSWTSQHEQFF
TRBJ2-3 | TRBV5-1 | CASSLADLTDTQYF
TRBJ2-5 | TRBV5-4 | CASSLAWEETQYF
TRBJ2-1 | TRBV12-5 | CASGLVPGGNEQFF
TRBJ2-1 | TRBV4-2 | CASSLGGQRGGQNEQFF
TRBJ1-2 | TRBV11-2 | CASTPGTGRTYNYGYTF
TRBJ1-2 | TRBV12-3/TRBV12-4 | CASRPPFSYGYTF
TRBJ2-2 | TRBV6-2/TRBV6-3 | CASTDWGNTGELFF
TRBJ2-5 | TRBV7-9 | CASTSTARGETQYF
TRBJ2-3 | TRBV4-1 | CASSQGGGGGDTQYF
TRBJ1-5 | TRBV20-1 | CSAGYRHQPQHF
TRBJ2-1 | TRBV20-1 | CSESGVNNEQFF